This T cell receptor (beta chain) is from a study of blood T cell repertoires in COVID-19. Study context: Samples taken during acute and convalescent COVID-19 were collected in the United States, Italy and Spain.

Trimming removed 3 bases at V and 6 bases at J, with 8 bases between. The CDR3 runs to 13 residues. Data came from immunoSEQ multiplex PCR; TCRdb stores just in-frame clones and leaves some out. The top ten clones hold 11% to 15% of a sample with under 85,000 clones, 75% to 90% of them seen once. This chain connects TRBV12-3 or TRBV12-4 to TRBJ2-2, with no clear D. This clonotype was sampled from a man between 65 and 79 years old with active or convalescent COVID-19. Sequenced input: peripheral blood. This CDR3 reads CASSLAVAGELFF. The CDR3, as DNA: TGTGCCAGCAGTTTGGCAGTTGCCGGGGAGCTGTTTTTT.